This TCR beta chain was documented in a study of CD8 T cells in ankylosing spondylitis (dated by TCRdb to 2016 to 2017). Study-wide context: The study profiled T cell receptor beta repertoires in healthy donors and ankylosing spondylitis patients to find disease-linked TCR variants. The full study cohort was made up of under 30 ankylosing spondylitis patients and 108 healthy donors. Samples of peripheral blood were taken, and for ankylosing spondylitis patients, synovial fluid was collected as well. Results and caveats for the whole study, not just this receptor: The disease-linked clones were reported as significantly enriched in matched synovial fluid samples from ankylosing spondylitis patients. Blood from ankylosing spondylitis patients appeared to be characterized by a TCR beta motif composed of under ten highly homologous amino acid variants. Some motif variants had previously been reported in the synovial fluid and blood of reactive arthritis patients, which suggests shared mechanisms of disease initiation. The disease-linked clones had a CD8+ phenotype and were found at relatively low frequencies in peripheral blood.

Sequenced using an Illumina HiSeq 2500. Quantitative 5'-RACE with molecular barcodes was used to prepare TCR beta libraries. The authors' analysis ran thus. To identify disease-linked TCR variants, a new computational method was used, one built on a probabilistic model of VDJ rearrangement. TCRdb cleaned the public reads at Q25 with fastp, built clones with MiXCR and kept in-frame beta chains. Rows are unified per CDR3 protein, each entry keeping the most common DNA and genes. In this record, the V and J calls reflect TCRdb's handling and not the investigators' own analysis. Recorded for this sample are about 340,000 distinct CDR3 sequences; roughly 20% of them occurred a single time. The ten largest clones add up to around 13% of the sample. The V end loses 7 bases and the J end loses 7 bases, and a stretch of 17 bases separates them. From the cysteine through the phenylalanine, the CDR3 covers 14 amino acids. Just CDR3 DNA is preserved here, 42 bases in frame from base 1. From a lookup of the germline V gene, CDR1 and CDR2 are MDHEN and SYDVKM.

A note on this clonotype: No cognate antigen has been identified for it. Base qualities are not at hand, and no much larger clone is one base apart.

Sample: blood, either unsorted or a sorted T cell fraction (not recorded which). This chain joins TRBV28 to TRBJ1-5; too little of a D gene remains to name it. This clonotype originated in a male donor with ankylosing spondylitis or in good health (not recorded which). The CDR3 amino acid sequence is: CASTSGVGAQPQHF. The nucleotide sequence reads TGTGCCAGCACCTCAGGAGTGGGAGCCCAGCCCCAGCATTTT.